Following are 15 T cell receptor beta chains from one sample sequenced in a study of blood T cell repertoires in COVID-19. Only in-frame clones appear in the TCRdb table, and some are missing; sequencing was by immunoSEQ multiplex PCR. Of roughly 240,000 clones listed, around 78% are singletons. Sequencing input: peripheral blood. All receptors come from a man aged 55 to 70 who had recovered from COVID-19.

The chain couples TRBV19 to TRBJ2-2; a possible D gene is TRBD1 (6 bases). The CDR3 covers 18 residues. Per germline, CDR1 LNHDA and CDR2 SQIVND (reference sequence). V was pared by 5 bases and J by 6 bases, with 25 bases between. The DNA of the CDR3 is TGTGCCAGTAGTCCCTCCCGGGGCAGGGGCGTTTCATCCGGGGAGCTGTTTTTT. This encodes CASSPSRGRGVSSGELFF.

The chain carries TRBV6-5 and TRBJ1-3; TRBD1 is a possible D gene (5 bases). Trimming pared 2 bases from V and 1 base from J, leaving 9 bases between. There are 15 residues in the CDR3. Germline V lookup: CDR1 MNHEY, CDR2 SVGAGI. The CDR3 protein is CASSYTSGSGNTIYF. CDR3 in DNA: TGTGCCAGCAGTTACACCTCAGGGTCTGGAAACACCATATATTTT.

This clone was detected only once. CDR3 DNA: TGTGCCAGCAGCGTAGATAGCTACACAGATACGCAGTATTTT. Its protein is CASSVDSYTDTQYF. The genes are TRBV9 and TRBJ2-3, with D unclear. The CDR3 is 14 residues long. The germline V and J ends were trimmed by 0 bases and 2 bases, with 7 bases remaining between them. The germline V gene encodes CDR1 SGDLS and CDR2 YYNGEE.

The CDR3 here is CASSPGSGGYGYTF. The CDR3 bases are TGTGCCAGCAGTCCGGGGTCAGGGGGTTATGGCTACACCTTC. The chain links TRBV28 to TRBJ1-2, with TRBD1 matching over 7 bases. The germline V gene encodes CDR1 MDHEN and CDR2 SYDVKM. The V and J ends lost 5 bases and 5 bases, in that order; junction bases with no gene match: 8. There are 14 residues in the CDR3.

This clone was found once. The V gene is TRBV6-2 or TRBV6-3, the J gene TRBJ2-4; 12 nucleotides match TRBD2. V lost 0 bases to trimming and J lost 3 bases; unmatched junction nucleotides: 15. CDR1 and CDR2 (germline): MNHEY, SVGEGT. The CDR3 has 21 residues. Written as DNA, the CDR3 is TGTGCCAGCAGTTACTCGGGGTCCCGGCTAGCGGGAGGGGTGGTCAAAAACATTCAGTACTTC. Protein: CASSYSGSRLAGGVVKNIQYF.

The chain combines TRBV21-1 with TRBJ2-7; TRBD2, the table's D call, lacks a check against the DNA. TRBV21-1 is assigned pseudogene status. The CDR3 consists of 20 residues. In nucleotides, the CDR3 is TGTGCCAGCAGCACCTATGCCACGTGGGTCGAGCGGGAGGGCCGTAACGAGCAGTACTTC. It specifies CASSTYATWVEREGRNEQYF.

The rearrangement joins TRBV9 to TRBJ2-2, with 7 positions matching TRBD2. V lost 6 bases and J lost 1; bases outside the gene matches: 3. CDR1 SGDLS and CDR2 YYNGEE come from the germline V gene. This CDR3 comprises 14 residues. CDR3 loop: CASTGGGNTGELFF. The CDR3 region has the DNA TGTGCCAGCACTGGCGGGGGGAACACCGGGGAGCTGTTTTTT.

This chain uses TRBV28 with TRBJ2-7; TRBD1 matches at 8 bases. The ends lost 7 bases at V and 6 bases at J; junction bases unmatched: 11. The CDR3 length is 14 residues. Germline CDR1 is MDHEN and CDR2 is SYDVKM. The CDR3 sequence is CASTSDRVASEQYF. CDR3 coding DNA: TGTGCCAGCACCTCGGACAGGGTAGCGAGCGAGCAGTACTTC.

V usage is TRBV29-1 and J usage is TRBJ2-5, with a possible D match to TRBD2 (6 bases). V lost 6 bases and J lost 5, with 13 bases in between. CDR1 and CDR2 from the germline V gene are SQVTM and ANQGSEA. This CDR3 contains 12 residues. The CDR3 protein is CSVDRGGETQYF. CDR3 nucleotide sequence: TGCAGCGTAGACCGAGGAGGGGAGACCCAGTACTTC.

The chain is built from TRBV30 and TRBJ2-1; D perhaps matches TRBD2 (5 bases). In germline, CDR1 is GTSNPN, CDR2 SVGIG (reference sequence). The CDR3 has 13 amino acids. V was cut by 0 bases and J by 11 bases, with 14 bases left in between. CDR3 bases: TGTGCCTGGAGTGTACTCGGGGAAAACAAGCAGTTCTTC. It specifies CAWSVLGENKQFF. Using reference TRBV30 and TRBJ2-1 for the parts outside the CDR3, the full variable domain is SQTIHQWPATLVQPVGSPLSLECTVEGTSNPNLYWYRQAAGRGLQLLFYSVGIGQISSEVPQNLSASRPQDRQFILSSKKLLLSDSGFYLCAWSVLGENKQFFGPGTRLTVL.

The J gene is TRBJ2-1, the V gene TRBV4-2; D remains unclear. Germline V lookup: CDR1 LGHNA, CDR2 YNFKEQ. The CDR3 is 14 residues long. The V end was cut by 0 bases, the J end by 5 bases, with 8 bases between. The CDR3 nucleotides are TGTGCCAGCAGCCAAGATGGTAGTGACAATGAGCAGTTCTTC. Translating gives CASSQDGSDNEQFF.

This CDR3 reads CASSRQGGSLQPQHF. CDR3 DNA sequence: TGTGCCAGCAGCAGACAGGGGGGGTCGCTTCAGCCCCAGCATTTT. The chain employs TRBV5-8 and TRBJ1-5; 9 positions agree with TRBD1. There are 15 residues in the CDR3. With V trimmed by 4 bases and J by 6 bases, 8 bases remained unmatched. CDR1 is SGHTS and CDR2 is YDEGEE in the germline V gene.

There are a few counts of this clone. This chain links TRBV29-1 with TRBJ2-7; unclear D gene. The CDR3 spans 10 residues. Trimming took 6 bases from V and 4 from J, leaving 7 bases between them. Germline assignment: CDR1 SQVTM and CDR2 ANQGSEA. The CDR3 loop reads CSVADYEQYF. In DNA, the CDR3 is TGCAGCGTGGCGGATTACGAGCAGTACTTC.

The chain is built from TRBV30 and TRBJ1-5; 7 bases are shared with TRBD1. In germline, CDR1 is GTSNPN, CDR2 SVGIG (reference sequence). The CDR3 is made up of 14 amino acids. J was trimmed by 2 bases and V by 1 base; bases with no gene match: 2. The chain's CDR3 is CAWSEGTGNQPQHF. As DNA, the CDR3 is TGTGCCTGGAGTGAAGGGACAGGCAATCAGCCCCAGCATTTT.

The chain combines TRBV5-1 with TRBJ1-6; D might be TRBD1 (6 bases). CDR3 size: 14 residues. Germline assignment: CDR1 SGHRS and CDR2 YFSETQ. Trimming pared 4 bases from V and 7 bases from J, leaving 12 bases between. CDR3 sequence (DNA): TGCGCCAGCAGCCCAGGGGTTGTCAATTCACCCCTCCACTTT. It encodes CASSPGVVNSPLHF.